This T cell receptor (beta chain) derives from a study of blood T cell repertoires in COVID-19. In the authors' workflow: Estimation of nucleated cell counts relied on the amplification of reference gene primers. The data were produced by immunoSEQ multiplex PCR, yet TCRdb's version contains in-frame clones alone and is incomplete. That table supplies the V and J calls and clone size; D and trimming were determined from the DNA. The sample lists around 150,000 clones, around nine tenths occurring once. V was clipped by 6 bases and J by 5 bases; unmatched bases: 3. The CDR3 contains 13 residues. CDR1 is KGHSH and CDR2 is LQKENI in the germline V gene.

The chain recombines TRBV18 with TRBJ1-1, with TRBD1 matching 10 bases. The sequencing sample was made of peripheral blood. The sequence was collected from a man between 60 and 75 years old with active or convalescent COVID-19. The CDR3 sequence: CASSPGQGTEAFF. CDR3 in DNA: TGTGCCAGCTCGCCGGGACAGGGGACTGAAGCTTTCTTT.